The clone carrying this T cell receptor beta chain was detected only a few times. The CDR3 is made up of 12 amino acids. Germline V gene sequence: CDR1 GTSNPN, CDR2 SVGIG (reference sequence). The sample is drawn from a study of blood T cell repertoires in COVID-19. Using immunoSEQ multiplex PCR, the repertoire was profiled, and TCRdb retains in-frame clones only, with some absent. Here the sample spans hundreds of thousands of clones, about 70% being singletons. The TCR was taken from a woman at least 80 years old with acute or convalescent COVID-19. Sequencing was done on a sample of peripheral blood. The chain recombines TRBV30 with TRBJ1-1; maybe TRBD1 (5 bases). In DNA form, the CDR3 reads TGTTCCGGTTGGACACCCGCGGGAAAAGCTTTCTTT. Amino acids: CSGWTPAGKAFF.